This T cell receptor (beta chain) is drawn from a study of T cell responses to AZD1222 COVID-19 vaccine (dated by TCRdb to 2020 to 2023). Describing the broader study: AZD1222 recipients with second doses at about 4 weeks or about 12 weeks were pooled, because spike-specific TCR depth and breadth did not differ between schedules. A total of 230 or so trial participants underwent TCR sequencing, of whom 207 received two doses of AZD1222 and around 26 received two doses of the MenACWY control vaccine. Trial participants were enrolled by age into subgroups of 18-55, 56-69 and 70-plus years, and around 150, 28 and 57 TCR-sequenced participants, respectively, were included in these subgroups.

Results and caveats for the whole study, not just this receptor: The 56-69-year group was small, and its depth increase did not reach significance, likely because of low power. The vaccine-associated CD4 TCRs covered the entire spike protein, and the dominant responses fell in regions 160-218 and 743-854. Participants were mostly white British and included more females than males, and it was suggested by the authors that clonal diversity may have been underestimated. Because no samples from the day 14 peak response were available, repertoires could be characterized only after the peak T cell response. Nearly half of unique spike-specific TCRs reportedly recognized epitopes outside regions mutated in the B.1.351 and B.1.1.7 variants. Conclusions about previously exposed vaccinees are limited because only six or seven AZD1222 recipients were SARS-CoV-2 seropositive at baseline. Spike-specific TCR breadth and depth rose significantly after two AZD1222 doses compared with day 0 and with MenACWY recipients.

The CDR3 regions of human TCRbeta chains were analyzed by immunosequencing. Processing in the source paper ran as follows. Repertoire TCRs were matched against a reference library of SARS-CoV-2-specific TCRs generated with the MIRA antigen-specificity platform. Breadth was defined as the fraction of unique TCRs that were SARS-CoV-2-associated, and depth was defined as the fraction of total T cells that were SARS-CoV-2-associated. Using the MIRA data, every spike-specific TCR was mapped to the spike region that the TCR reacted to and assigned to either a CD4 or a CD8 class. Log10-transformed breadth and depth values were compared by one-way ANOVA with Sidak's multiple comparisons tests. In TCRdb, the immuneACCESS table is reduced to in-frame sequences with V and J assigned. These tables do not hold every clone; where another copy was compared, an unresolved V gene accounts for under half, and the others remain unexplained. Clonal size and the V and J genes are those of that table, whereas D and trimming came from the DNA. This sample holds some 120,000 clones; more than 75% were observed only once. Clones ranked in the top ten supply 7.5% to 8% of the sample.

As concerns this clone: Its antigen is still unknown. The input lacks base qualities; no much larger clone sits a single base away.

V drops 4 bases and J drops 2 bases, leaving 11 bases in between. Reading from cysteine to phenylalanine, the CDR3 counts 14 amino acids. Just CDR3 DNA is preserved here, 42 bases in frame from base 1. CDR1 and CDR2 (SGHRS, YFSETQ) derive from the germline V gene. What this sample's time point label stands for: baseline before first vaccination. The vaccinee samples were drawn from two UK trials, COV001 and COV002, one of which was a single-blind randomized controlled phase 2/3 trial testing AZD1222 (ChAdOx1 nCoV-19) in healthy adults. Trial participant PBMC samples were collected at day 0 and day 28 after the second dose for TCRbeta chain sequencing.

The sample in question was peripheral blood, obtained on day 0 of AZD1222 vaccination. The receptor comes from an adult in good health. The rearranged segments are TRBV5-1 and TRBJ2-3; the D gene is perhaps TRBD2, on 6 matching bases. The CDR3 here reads CASSRRGFTDTQYF. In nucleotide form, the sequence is TGCGCCAGCAGCCGGCGGGGCTTCACAGATACGCAGTATTTT.